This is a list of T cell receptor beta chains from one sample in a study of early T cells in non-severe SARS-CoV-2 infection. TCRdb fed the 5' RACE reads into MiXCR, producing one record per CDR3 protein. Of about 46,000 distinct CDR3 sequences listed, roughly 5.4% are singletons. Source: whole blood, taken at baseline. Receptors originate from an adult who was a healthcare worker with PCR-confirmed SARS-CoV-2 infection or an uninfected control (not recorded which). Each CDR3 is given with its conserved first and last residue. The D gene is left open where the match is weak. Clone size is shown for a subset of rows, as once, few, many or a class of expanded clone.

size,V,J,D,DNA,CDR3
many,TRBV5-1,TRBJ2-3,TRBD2,TGCGCCAGCAGCTCTAGCGGGGGCGATACGCAGTATTTT,CASSSSGGDTQYF
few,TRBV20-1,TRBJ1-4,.,TGCAGTGCTAGGCCCGGACCGAATGAAAAACTGTTTTTT,CSARPGPNEKLFF
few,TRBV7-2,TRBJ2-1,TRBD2,TGTGCCAGCAGCCCGACGGGACTAGCAGGGCATGAGCAGTTCTTC,CASSPTGLAGHEQFF
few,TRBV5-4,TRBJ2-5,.,TGTGCCAGCAGCTTCGGCCCCGATAGCGGGACCCAGTACTTC,CASSFGPDSGTQYF
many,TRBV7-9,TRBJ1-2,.,TGTGCCAGCAGCTCAACGAAGACTAACTATGGCTACACCTTC,CASSSTKTNYGYTF
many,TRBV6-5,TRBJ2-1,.,TGTGCCAGCGGGAGCGGAGCCTACAATGAGCAGTTCTTC,CASGSGAYNEQFF
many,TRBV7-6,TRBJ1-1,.,TGTGCCAGCAGCTTGAACAGAAGAAACACTGAAGCTTTCTTT,CASSLNRRNTEAFF
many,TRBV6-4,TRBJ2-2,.,TGTGCCAGCAGTGAGCGGGAGAACACCGGGGAGCTGTTTTTT,CASSERENTGELFF
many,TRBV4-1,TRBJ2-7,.,TGCGCCAGCAGCCAAGACCCAGTTCCCTACGAGCAGTACTTC,CASSQDPVPYEQYF
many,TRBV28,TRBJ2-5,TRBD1,TGTGCCAGCAGGATGAACAGGGGGACGGAGACCCAGTACTTC,CASRMNRGTETQYF
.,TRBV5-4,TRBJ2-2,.,TGTGCCAGCAGCTTCCGAGGCGTGCCGGGCACCGGGGAGCTGTTTTTT,CASSFRGVPGTGELFF
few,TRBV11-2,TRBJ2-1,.,TGTGCCAGCATCCAGTTGGAGGGCGGTTTGGAGCAGTTCTTC,CASIQLEGGLEQFF
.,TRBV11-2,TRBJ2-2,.,TGTGCCAGCAGCTTAGTATTTGGCACCGGGGAGCTGTTTTTT,CASSLVFGTGELFF
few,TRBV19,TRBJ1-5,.,TGTGCCAGTAGGGGTGGCATGTCGAATCAGCCCCAGCATTTT,CASRGGMSNQPQHF
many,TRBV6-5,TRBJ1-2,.,TGTGCCAGCAGTCCACCACGGAATTCGGAAAGTGGCTACACCTTC,CASSPPRNSESGYTF
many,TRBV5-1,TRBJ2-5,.,TGCGCCAGCAGTTTCCGCGGGGCCCAAGAGACCCAGTACTTC,CASSFRGAQETQYF
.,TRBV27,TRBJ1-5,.,TGTGCCAGCAGTTCCTACGATCGCGGTCCCCAGCATTTT,CASSSYDRGPQHF
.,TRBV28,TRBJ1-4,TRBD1,TGTGCCAGCAGCCTCTTCCGGGACAGTGATGAAAAACTGTTTTTT,CASSLFRDSDEKLFF
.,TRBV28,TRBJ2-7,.,TGTGCCAGCAGCCCCCAGCAGGAGGGCCCTTACGAGCAGTACTTC,CASSPQQEGPYEQYF
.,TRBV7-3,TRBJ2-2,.,TGTGCCAGCAGCTTAAAGGTTCCCGTAGGCTATTCGAACACCGGGGAGCTGTTTTTT,CASSLKVPVGYSNTGELFF
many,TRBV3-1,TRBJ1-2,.,TGTGCCAGCAGCCAAGGGCCTGGCTACACCTTC,CASSQGPGYTF
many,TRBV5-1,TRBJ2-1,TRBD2,TGCGCCAGCAGCTCTAGCGGGAACTACAATGAGCAGTTCTTC,CASSSSGNYNEQFF
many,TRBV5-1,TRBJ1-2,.,TGCGCCAGCAGCTTGGGTGTGGTGGAGAACTATGGCTACACCTTC,CASSLGVVENYGYTF
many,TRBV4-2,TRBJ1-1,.,TGTGCCAGCAGCCAAGTGGGTAGAGACACTGAAGCTTTCTTT,CASSQVGRDTEAFF
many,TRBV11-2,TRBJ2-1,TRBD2,TGTGCCAGCAGCTTAACTCTTTCGGCGGGAGCATCCTACAATGAGCAGTTCTTC,CASSLTLSAGASYNEQFF
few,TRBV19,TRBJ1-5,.,TGTGCCAGTAGTATAAACACGAAGGGTTTTCAGCCCCAGCATTTT,CASSINTKGFQPQHF
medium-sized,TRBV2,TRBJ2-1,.,TGTGCCAGCAGTGAATCCGCTGGACAGAACAATGAGCAGTTCTTC,CASSESAGQNNEQFF
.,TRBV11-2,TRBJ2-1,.,TGTGCCAGCAGTAAGGGCGTCGGGTACAATGAGCAGTTCTTC,CASSKGVGYNEQFF
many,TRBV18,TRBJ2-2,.,TGTGCCAGCTCACCTCTGGACAGCACCGGGGAGCTGTTTTTT,CASSPLDSTGELFF
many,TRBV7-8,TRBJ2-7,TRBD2,TGTGCCAGCAGCTTAGGGCGCGGGAGAACGTACGAGCAGTACTTC,CASSLGRGRTYEQYF
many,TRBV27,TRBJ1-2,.,TGTGCCAGCAGTTCACGGGACGGGGGACTAGGCTATGGCTACACCTTC,CASSSRDGGLGYGYTF
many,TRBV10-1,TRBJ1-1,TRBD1,TGCGCCAGCAGTGGTTACAGGGGTGCCACTGAAGCTTTCTTT,CASSGYRGATEAFF
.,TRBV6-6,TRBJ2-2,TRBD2,TGTGCCAGCAGTTACGATCCGACTAGCGGGACCGGGGAGCTGTTTTTT,CASSYDPTSGTGELFF
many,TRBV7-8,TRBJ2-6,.,TGTGCCAGCAGCTTGGGACCTTTCTCTGGGGCCAACGTCCTGACTTTC,CASSLGPFSGANVLTF
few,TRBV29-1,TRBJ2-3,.,TGCAGCGCCCAAGACACATCTAGCACAGATACGCAGTATTTT,CSAQDTSSTDTQYF
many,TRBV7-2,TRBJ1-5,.,TGTGCCAGCACCCGACAGGTGAATCAGCCCCAGCATTTT,CASTRQVNQPQHF
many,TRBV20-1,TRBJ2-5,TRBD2,TGCAGTGCCCAATTCCCCTCTAGCGGGAGGGCCATTGAGACCCAGTACTTC,CSAQFPSSGRAIETQYF
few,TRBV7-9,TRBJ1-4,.,TGTGCCAGCAGCAAACCGGGGCCAGATGAAAAACTGTTTTTT,CASSKPGPDEKLFF
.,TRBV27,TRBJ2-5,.,TGTGCCAGCAGTTTCCTGGACCAAGAGACCCAGTACTTC,CASSFLDQETQYF
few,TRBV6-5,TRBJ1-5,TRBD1,TGTGCCAGCAGTTACTCGTATCAGGGGGTTAGCAATCAGCCCCAGCATTTT,CASSYSYQGVSNQPQHF
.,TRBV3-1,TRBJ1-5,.,TGTGCCAGCAGCCCCGCCGGGACGTATAGCAATCAGCCCCAGCATTTT,CASSPAGTYSNQPQHF
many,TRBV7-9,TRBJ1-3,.,TGTGCCAGCAGCTCCCAGGGTGTCGGTGGAAACACCATATATTTT,CASSSQGVGGNTIYF
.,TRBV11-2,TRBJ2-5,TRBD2,TGTGCCAGCAGCTTAGATTGGAGTTCAGCGGGACAAGAGACCCAGTACTTC,CASSLDWSSAGQETQYF
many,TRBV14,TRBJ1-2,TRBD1,TGTGCCAGCAGCCGGGTAACAGGGGATGGCTACACCTTC,CASSRVTGDGYTF
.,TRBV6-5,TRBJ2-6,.,TGTGCCAGCAGTCCCCGGCCGGGCCGAGGCTCTGGGGCCAACGTCCTGACTTTC,CASSPRPGRGSGANVLTF